This TCR beta chain was recovered during a study of sequential checkpoint blockade in melanoma. Findings and limits, study-wide: Clinical benefit was about 30 times likelier when tumor T-cell fraction and clonality increased. Pretreatment TIL clonality tracked with response in the nivolumab-first arm.

Indicated treatment: randomized to nivolumab then ipilimumab (arm A) or the reverse (arm B). TCRdb keeps only in-frame clones here, not all; method: immunoSEQ multiplex PCR. The data contain thousands of clones, over 20% of them singletons. This CDR3 spans 14 amino acids. Trimming took 0 bases from V and 1 from J; bases not matched to a gene: 0. The germline V gene encodes CDR1 SGHRS and CDR2 YFSETQ. Remarks on this clone: Its target is not known.

The material sequenced was tumor tissue (inferred from file names), taken from a patient given nivolumab and ipilimumab in sequence. V usage is TRBV5-1 and J usage is TRBJ2-7; TRBD2 agrees at 8 bases. This sequence originates from a human donor with melanoma. In nucleotides, the CDR3 is TGCGCCAGCAGCTTGGCGGGGGGGTCCTACGAGCAGTACTTC. It yields the protein CASSLAGGSYEQYF.